The T cell receptor beta chain described here comes from a study of T cells in Graves' hyperthyroidism and ophthalmopathy. The investigators amplified TCR beta CDR3 regions from RNA transcripts. The primer set for the first-round RT-PCR of the TCR CDR3 was HTBI. TCRdb passed the multiplex PCR reads through MiXCR, listing each CDR3 protein once. The table has around 500,000 distinct CDR3 sequences, 14% seen once. Points from the study as a whole: Most clonotypes that expanded in the thyroid above 0.001 also showed up in blood. A model using 13 V-J features told ophthalmopathy apart from stable hyperthyroidism. Model predictions of ophthalmopathy came a median approximately 6.5 months before onset.

The CDR3 is 18 residues long, ends included. CDR1 MNHNS and CDR2 SASEGT come from the germline V gene. There are many counts of this clonotype. No antigen is known for it. It is unclear where the CDR3 begins or ends on the DNA, so no DNA is shown, and the CDR3 is as TCRdb lists it. The origin of this receptor is a woman between 18 and 29 years old with Graves' hyperthyroidism. The V and J genes are TRBV6-1 and TRBJ2-3; TRBD2, the table's D call, was not compared with the DNA. Sequenced sample: blood. The CDR3 is CASSDSAPGLWSADTQYF.